This T cell receptor beta chain was sequenced in a study of T-cell memory formation after mild COVID-19 (dated by TCRdb to the early 2020s). For the wider study: TCR sequence clusters from the two donors were largely donor specific. In two donors, T-cell clones that expanded and contracted after mild COVID-19 were tracked by sequencing TCRalpha and TCRbeta repertoires over time. Two young, previously healthy adult volunteers, one female and one male, were included in the cohort. Results and caveats for the whole study, not just this receptor: From day 15 to 85, contracting clones showed balanced CD4/CD8 phenotypes, whereas a second wave of clones that expanded from day 15 to 37 leaned towards CD4+. The study included only a couple of mild cases, and larger cohorts that include severe cases with pre-infection samples were judged to be necessary. The detection of some responding clones in pre-infection memory suggests that pre-existing cross-reactive memory T cells joined the SARS-CoV-2 response. Contracting CD4+ clones were located mainly in the CM and EM memory subsets, whereas CD8+ clones were found to be enriched in EMRA. SARS-CoV-2 specificity was not confirmed for the second-wave clones peaking on day 37.

Notes on this clonotype: The antigen it recognizes is unknown. Base qualities are not provided; no much larger clone lies one nucleotide away.

PBMCs were isolated by Ficoll-Paque density gradient centrifugation. The CDR3 goes from the cysteine to the phenylalanine over 17 residues. The CDR3 DNA has 51 bases and is translated from base 1. The germline V gene supplies CDR1 MGHRA and CDR2 YSYEKL. The junction shows trimming of 0 bases on V and 0 bases on J, plus 15 bases between the germline ends. Sequencing used an Illumina NovaSeq 6000. Using 5'RACE with constant-segment primers, TCRalpha and TCRbeta cDNA libraries were constructed, with sample barcodes and unique molecular identifiers added in the process. Trizol reagent was used to extract RNA from every sample. Libraries were amplified in two PCR steps, with a second sample barcode and Illumina TruSeq adapters added in the second step. The libraries were sequenced on an Illumina NovaSeq using 2 x 150 bp paired-end reads. The authors processed their data as follows. Reads were demultiplexed and collapsed into UMI-guided consensus sequences with migec v1.2.7. Using mixcr v2.1.11, UMI consensuses were aligned to TRA and TRB V and J templates and then assembled into clonotypes. Clonotypes were classified as expanded or contracted when called significant by both edgeR and NoisET, with noise models trained on biological replicates. For edgeR calls, a false discovery rate-adjusted p below 0.01 and a log2 fold-change threshold of 1 were applied. PCA with hierarchical clustering of max-normalized trajectories of the 1000 most abundant clonotypes was used as exploratory dynamics analysis. Each responding clone was given a CD4 or CD8 phenotype based on the CD4+ and CD8+ repertoires, which had been sequenced separately. TCRdb reprocessing: public reads trimmed at Q25 with fastp, clones called with MiXCR, in-frame beta chains kept. Identical CDR3 protein sequences are pooled into one entry, listed with their most common genes and DNA. TCRdb's processing, not the authors' own work, is the source of the V and J calls. The sample table shows about 110,000 distinct CDR3 sequences, and roughly a sixth are seen once. The top ten hold about 6% of the sample.

Specimen: PBMCs or a T cell subset sorted from them (not recorded which). This TCR derives from a man aged 18 to 29 who had mild COVID-19 (a few samples of this study predate the infection). The sample titles of this study are shuffled in the database, so cell type and time point are left out; the donor was told from shared clones. Rearrangement joined TRBV4-1 to TRBJ2-7; the D region possibly corresponds to TRBD2 (5 bases align). For the CDR3, the sequence is CASSQEEAGPDSYEQYF. The DNA sequence follows: TGCGCCAGCAGCCAAGAGGAGGCAGGACCTGACTCCTACGAGCAGTACTTC.